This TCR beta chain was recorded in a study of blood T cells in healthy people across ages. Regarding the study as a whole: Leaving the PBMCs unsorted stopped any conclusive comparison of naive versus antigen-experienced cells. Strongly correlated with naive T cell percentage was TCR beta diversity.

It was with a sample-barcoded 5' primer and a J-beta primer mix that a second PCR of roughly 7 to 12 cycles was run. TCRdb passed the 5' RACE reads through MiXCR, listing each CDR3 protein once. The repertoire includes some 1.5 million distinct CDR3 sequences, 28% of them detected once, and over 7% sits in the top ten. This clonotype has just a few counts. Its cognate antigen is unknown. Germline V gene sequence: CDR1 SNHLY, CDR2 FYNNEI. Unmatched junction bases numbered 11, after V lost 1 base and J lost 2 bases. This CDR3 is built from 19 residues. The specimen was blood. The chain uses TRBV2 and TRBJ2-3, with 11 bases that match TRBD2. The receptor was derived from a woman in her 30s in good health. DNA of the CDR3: TGTGCCAGCAGTGAAGGGCTAGCGGGAGGATCCGCGGACACAGATACGCAGTATTTT. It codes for CASSEGLAGGSADTDTQYF. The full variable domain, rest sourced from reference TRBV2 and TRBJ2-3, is EPEVTQTPSHQVTQMGQEVILRCVPISNHLYFYWYRQILGQKVEFLVSFYNNEISEKSEIFDDQFSVERPDGSNFTLKIRSTKLEDSAMYFCASSEGLAGGSADTDTQYFGPGTRLTVL.